The TCR beta chain described here comes from a study of shared clonotypes between healthy human individuals (TCRdb year 2020). At the level of the whole study: The cohort included three men and a couple of women between 18 and 49 years of age. The study deeply sequenced blood TCR repertoires of about 5 healthy adults to estimate repertoire size and the extent of clonotype sharing between individuals. Between about 0.85 and 9.5 billion PBMCs per donor were obtained by leukapheresis. Different laboratories and diverse techniques were used to prepare libraries and sequence TCR repertoires, to increase sequencing depth and limit assay-specific biases. For each donor, CD4 naive and CD4 memory were each given three plates, CD8 naive was given two plates, and CD8 memory was given one plate.

At the junction V is shortened by 3 bases and J by 4 bases; bases outside the gene matches: 8. Taken from cysteine to phenylalanine, the CDR3 has 16 residues. The read is trimmed to its CDR3 DNA, 48 bases read in frame from base 1. The germline V gene yields LGHNA for CDR1 and YSLEER for CDR2. TCR CDR3 regions were amplified from genomic DNA by multiplex PCR using the deep immunoSEQ assay. Extracted genomic DNA from each cell subset was spread evenly across all wells of several immunoSEQ 96-well plates, with each plate serving as a replicate. For sorted subsets, 150 to 200 ng genomic DNA, equal to 30,000 or so T cell genomes, was loaded into each replicate PCR. The purified libraries were quantified using a Qubit 3.0 fluorometer, sized with a Bioanalyzer 2100, and then quantified again using the KAPA Library Quantification kit. Every immunoSEQ 96-well plate was sequenced on a separate single-read 150-cycle Illumina NextSeq 550 flow cell. In the original analysis: Because the immunoSEQ output included only junctional sequences and no quality scores, the filtering could not be the same as the filtering used for full-length reads. Sequences were annotated with PyIR, a Python wrapper for IgBLAST v1.9, using IMGT germline references to assign V/J genes and CDR3. Reads with weak V/J assignments (E-value above 1e-6), missing CDR3, stop codons, out-of-frame junctions, or ambiguous translated residues were removed. V3J clonotypes were defined as sequences sharing an identical inferred V gene, J gene, and CDR3 amino acid sequence. The percentage overlap between two repertoires was calculated by dividing the number of shared unique clonotypes by the size of the smaller repertoire. RTK rarefaction, the Chao1 estimator, and Recon v2.1 estimates of unobserved clonotypes were used to assess repertoire richness. Generation probabilities for all TCRbeta clonotypes obtained by the gDNA method from several donors were computed using OLGA. Held by TCRdb, this immuneACCESS table contains in-frame sequences only and omits some clones. Under half of the omission traces to an unresolved V gene where checked; the cause of the rest is unknown. Clone size and the V and J calls come from that table; the DNA yielded D and trimming. For this sample the table gives some 2 million clones, of which roughly 94% were detected only once. More than 0.1% of the sample lies in the top ten.

The donors were healthy, HIV-negative adults who had no recently reported acute infections or vaccinations. Every donor was a Caucasian adult living in Nashville, Tennessee, USA. CD4+ T cells were enriched by magnetic negative selection; naive cells were then positively selected on CD45RA, and the negative fraction formed the memory subset. After blood collection by leukapheresis, PBMCs were isolated using Ficoll-Histopaque density gradient centrifugation and then cryopreserved in the vapor phase of liquid nitrogen. Analytical flow cytometry was used to check the purity and quantity of every magnetically sorted T cell population. From each sorted fraction, genomic DNA was isolated and quantified by UV absorbance on a Nanodrop 2000c. On this clone: No antigen is known for it. Nothing much larger sits one base from this clone, and base qualities are not available.

Findings and caveats that apply to the study as a whole: Sharing across a handful of donors was observed for around 4.8% of naive CD4, under 4% of naive CD8, 2% to 2.5% of memory CD4, and roughly 0.4% of memory CD8 clonotypes. Naive subsets generally had larger estimated clonotype richness than memory subsets. The genetic and exposure-history diversity represented was limited by the small number of donors. Even with the large sequencing depth, rarefaction of the sorted-subset datasets indicated that sequencing was incomplete. Pairwise subsampling indicated that sequencing depth was expected to affect the degree of clonotype sharing among donors. Sampling was restricted to blood, and TCR repertoires in tissue are likely to differ from TCR repertoires in blood. Higher generation probabilities were observed for clonotypes shared by all four sorted-subset donors than for non-shared clonotypes.

This receptor was taken from a man younger than 30 in good health. The sequencing sample was made of naive CD4+ T cells sorted from blood. The intended sense of this specimen's cell subset or site label: CD45RA+ positively selected. The chain is encoded by TRBV4-3 joined to TRBJ2-7, and 11 junctional nucleotides match TRBD1. The CDR3: CASSQGAGTGGYEQYF. The nucleotide sequence is given as TGCGCCAGCAGCCAGGGGGCCGGGACAGGGGGTTACGAGCAGTACTTC.